The clone carrying this T cell receptor (beta chain) was recorded once. The germline V gene encodes CDR1 SGHTS and CDR2 YDEGEE. Trimming took 2 bases from V and 0 from J, leaving 12 bases between them. There are 15 residues in the CDR3. The data were obtained in a study of T-cell memory formation after mild COVID-19. In TCRdb, the 5' RACE reads were re-called with MiXCR into one record per CDR3 protein. The sample lists 210,000 or so distinct CDR3 sequences; under 30% were seen once. The sample comprised PBMCs or a T cell subset sorted from them (not recorded which). The genes are TRBV5-8 and TRBJ2-7; a weak D match, TRBD1 (6 bases). This sequence originates from an adult woman who had mild COVID-19 (a few samples of this study predate the infection). Cell type and time point are not known. CDR3 in amino acids: CASSLQGFSSYEQYF. CDR3 sequence (DNA): TGTGCCAGCAGCTTACAGGGCTTCAGCTCCTACGAGCAGTACTTC.